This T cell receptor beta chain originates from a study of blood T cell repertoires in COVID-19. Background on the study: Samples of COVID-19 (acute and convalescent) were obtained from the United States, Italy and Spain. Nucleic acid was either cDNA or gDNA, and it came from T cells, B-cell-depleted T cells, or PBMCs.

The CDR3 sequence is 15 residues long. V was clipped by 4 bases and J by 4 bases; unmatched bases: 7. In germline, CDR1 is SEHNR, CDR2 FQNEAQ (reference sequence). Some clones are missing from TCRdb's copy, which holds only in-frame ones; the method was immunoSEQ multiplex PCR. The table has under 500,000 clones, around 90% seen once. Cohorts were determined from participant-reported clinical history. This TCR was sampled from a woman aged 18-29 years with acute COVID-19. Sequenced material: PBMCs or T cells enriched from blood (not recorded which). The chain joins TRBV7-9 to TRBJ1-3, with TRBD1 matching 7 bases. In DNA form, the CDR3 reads TGTGCCAGCAGCTATCCGGGACAGCAAGGAAACACCATATATTTT. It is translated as CASSYPGQQGNTIYF.